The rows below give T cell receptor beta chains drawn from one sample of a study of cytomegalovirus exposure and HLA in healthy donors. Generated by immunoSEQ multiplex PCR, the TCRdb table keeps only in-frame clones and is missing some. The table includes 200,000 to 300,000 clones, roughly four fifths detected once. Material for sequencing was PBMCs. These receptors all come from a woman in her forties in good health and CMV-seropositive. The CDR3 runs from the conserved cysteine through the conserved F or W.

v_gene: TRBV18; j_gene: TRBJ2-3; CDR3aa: CASSPPSADTQYF
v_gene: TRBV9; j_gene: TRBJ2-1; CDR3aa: CASSVTSGRGNEQFF
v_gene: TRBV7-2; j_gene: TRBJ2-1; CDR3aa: CASSPSNEQFF
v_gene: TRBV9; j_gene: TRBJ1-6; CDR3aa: CASSGPKTGSNSPLHF
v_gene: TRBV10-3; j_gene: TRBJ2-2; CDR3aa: CAISESKSGELFF
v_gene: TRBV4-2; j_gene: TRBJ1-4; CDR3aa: CASGGGTDEKLFF
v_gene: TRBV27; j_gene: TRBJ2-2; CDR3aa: CASSLYRGTGELFF
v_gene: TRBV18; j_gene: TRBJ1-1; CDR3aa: CASSTTFNSGTEAFF
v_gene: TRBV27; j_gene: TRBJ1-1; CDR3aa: CASSLRAGVTEAFF
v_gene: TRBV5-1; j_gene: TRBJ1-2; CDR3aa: CASSLPGQGGGYTF
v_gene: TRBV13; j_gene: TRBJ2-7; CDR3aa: CASSLQDRADYEQYF
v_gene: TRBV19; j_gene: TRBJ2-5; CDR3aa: CASSTYRGQGETQYF
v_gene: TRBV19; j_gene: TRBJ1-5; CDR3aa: CASSIEQRMSQPQHF
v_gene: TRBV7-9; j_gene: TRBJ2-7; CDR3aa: CATRTGLAGGSEQYF
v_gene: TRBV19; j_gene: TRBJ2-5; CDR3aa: CASRSSETQYF
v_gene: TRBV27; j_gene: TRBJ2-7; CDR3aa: CASSSSGTGDYEQYF
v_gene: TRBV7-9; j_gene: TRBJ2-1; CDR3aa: CASSLVGTSGKNEQFF
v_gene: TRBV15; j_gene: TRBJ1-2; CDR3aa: CATSSRDREYGYTF
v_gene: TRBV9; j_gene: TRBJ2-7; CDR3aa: CASSVSHSDRGAEQYF
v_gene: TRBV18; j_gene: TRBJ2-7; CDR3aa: CASSFGTYEQYF
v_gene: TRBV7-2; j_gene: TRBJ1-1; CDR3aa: CASSLLPGGPNTEAFF
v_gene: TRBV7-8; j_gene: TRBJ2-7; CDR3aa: CASSAQGQGQSYEQYF
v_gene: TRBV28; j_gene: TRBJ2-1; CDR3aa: CASSPGQGRLSYNEQFF
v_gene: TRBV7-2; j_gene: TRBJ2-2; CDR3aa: CASSRSTGELFF
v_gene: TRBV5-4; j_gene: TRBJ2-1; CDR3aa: CASSRTSGMSYNEQFF
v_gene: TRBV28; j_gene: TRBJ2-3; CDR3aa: CASSPGTSVTDTQYF
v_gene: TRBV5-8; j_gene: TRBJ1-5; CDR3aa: CASSLEGGNQPQHF
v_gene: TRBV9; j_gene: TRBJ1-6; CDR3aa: CASSPQVGGGTYNSPLHF
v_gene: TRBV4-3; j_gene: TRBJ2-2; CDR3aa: CASSQAGLAGITGELFF
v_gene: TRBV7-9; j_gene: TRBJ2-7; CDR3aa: CSSSPESGQGTYEQYF
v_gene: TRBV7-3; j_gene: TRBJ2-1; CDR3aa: CASSPGLAEPPDEQFF
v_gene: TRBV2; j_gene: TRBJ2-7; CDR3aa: CASWGPGDYEQYF
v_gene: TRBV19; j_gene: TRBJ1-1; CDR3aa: CASMGDRTMNTEAFF
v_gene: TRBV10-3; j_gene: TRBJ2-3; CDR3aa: CAISGGTGVGTDTQYF
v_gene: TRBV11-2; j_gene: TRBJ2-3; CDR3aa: CASSLASAGEDTQYF
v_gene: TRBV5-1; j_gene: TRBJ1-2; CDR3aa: CASSWDRSYGYTF
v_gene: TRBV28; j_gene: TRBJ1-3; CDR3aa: CASSSQQISGNTIYF
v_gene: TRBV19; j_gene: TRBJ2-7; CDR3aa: CASSNRATYEQYF
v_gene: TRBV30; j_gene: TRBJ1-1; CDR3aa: CAWSPHGGGRTEAFF
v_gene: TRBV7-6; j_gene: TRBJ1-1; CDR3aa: CASSLRGDTEAFF
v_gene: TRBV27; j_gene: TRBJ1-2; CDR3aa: CASSLRDSRGEYYGYTF
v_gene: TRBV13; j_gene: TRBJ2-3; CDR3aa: CASSTSGRPLSTDTQYF
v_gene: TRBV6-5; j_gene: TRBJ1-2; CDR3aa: CASSYEANYGYTF
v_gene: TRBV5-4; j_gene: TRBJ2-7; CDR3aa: CASTPREGGYEQYF
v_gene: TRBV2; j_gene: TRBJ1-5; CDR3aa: CASSAGRRGTAQHF
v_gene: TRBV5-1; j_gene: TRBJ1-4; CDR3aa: CASSTRTGNNEKLFF
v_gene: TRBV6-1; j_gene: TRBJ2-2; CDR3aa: CASSEAGANTGELFF
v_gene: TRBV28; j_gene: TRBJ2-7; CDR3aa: CASTPGTSGRYEQYF
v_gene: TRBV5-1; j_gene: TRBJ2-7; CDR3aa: CASSLEPGLYEQYF
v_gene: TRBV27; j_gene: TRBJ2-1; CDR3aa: CASSLRLASRDEQFF
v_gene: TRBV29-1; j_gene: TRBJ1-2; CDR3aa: CSAHGGLTNYGYTF